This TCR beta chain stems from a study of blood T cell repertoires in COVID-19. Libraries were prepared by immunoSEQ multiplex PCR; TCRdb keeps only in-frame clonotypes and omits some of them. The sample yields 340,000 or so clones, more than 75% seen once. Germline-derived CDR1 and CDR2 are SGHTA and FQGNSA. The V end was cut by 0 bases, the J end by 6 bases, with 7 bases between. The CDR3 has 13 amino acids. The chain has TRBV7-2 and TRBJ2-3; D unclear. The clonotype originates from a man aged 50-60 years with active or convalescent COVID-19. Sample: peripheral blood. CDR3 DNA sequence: TGTGCCAGCAGCTTAGCACTGTTGGATACGCAGTATTTT. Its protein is CASSLALLDTQYF.